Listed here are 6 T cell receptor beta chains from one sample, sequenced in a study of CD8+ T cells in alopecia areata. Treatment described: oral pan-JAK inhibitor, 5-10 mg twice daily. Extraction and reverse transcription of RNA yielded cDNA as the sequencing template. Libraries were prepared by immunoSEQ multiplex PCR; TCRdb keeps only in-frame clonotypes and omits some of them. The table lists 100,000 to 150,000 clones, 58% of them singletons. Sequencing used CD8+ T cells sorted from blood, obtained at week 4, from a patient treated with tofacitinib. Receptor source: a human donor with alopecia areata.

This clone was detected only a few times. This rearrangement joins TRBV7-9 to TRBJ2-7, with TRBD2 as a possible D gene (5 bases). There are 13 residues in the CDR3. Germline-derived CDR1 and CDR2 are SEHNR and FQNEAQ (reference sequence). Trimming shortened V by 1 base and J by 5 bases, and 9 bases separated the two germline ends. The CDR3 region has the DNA TGTGCCAGCAGCTTAGGGCCGGGGAACGAGCAGTACTTC. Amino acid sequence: CASSLGPGNEQYF.

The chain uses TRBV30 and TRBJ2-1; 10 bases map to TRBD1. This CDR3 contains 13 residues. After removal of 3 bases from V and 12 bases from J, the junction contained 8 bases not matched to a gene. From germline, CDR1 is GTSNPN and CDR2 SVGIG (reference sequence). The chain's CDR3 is CAWSPTGGAGQFF. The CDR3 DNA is TGTGCCTGGAGCCCGACAGGGGGCGCGGGGCAGTTCTTC.

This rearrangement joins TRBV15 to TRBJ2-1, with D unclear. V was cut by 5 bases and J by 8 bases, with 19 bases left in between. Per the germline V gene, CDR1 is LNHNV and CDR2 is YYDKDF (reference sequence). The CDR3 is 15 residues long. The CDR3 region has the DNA TGTGCCACCAGCGTCCGGGCCCCCCCCGACGATGAGCAGTTCTTC. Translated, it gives CATSVRAPPDDEQFF.

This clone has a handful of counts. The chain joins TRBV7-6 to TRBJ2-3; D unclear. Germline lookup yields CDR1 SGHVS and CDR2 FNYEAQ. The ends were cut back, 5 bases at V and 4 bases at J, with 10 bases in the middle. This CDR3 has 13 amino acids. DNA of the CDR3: TGTGCCAGCAGCCGCAGCTGGGCAGATACGCAGTATTTT. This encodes CASSRSWADTQYF.

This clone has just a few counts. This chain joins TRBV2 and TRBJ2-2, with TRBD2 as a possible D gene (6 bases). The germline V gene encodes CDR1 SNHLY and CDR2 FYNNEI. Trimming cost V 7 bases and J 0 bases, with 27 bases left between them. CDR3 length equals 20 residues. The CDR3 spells CASTLPIPGLQDANTGELFF. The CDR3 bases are TGTGCCAGCACTCTACCTATACCGGGACTCCAAGACGCGAACACCGGGGAGCTGTTTTTT.

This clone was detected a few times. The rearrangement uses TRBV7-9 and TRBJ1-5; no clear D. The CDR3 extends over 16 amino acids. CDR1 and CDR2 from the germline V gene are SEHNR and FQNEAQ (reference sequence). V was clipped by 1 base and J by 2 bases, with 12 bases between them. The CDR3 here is CASSLVAVGGNQPQHF. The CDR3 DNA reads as TGTGCCAGCAGCTTAGTCGCCGTTGGGGGCAATCAGCCCCAGCATTTT.